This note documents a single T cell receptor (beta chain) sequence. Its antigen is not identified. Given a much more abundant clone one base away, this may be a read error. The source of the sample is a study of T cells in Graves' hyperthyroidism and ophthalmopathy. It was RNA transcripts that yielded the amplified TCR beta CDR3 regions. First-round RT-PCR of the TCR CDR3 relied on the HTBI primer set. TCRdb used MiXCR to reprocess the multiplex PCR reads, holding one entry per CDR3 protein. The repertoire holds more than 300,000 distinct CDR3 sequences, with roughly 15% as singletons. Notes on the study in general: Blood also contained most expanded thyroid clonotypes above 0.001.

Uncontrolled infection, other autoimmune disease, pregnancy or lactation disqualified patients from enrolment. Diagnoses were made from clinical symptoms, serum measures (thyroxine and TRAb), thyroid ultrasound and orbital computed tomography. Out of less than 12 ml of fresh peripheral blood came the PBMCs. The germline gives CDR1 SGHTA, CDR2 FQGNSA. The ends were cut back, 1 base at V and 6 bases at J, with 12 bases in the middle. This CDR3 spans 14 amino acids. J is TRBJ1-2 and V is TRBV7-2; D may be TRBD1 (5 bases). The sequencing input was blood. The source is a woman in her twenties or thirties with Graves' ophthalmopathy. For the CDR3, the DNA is TGTGCCAGCAGCTTAGATTCGGGACGGGATGGCTACACCTTC. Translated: CASSLDSGRDGYTF.